This passage covers 19 T cell receptor beta chains from one sample sequenced in a study of blood T cell repertoires in COVID-19. Data came from immunoSEQ multiplex PCR; TCRdb stores just in-frame clones and leaves some out. The sample shows hundreds of thousands of clones, approximately 86% of them seen only once. Sequencing was done on a sample of peripheral blood. The receptors stem from a woman under 40 with COVID-19, enrolled during active disease.

This rearrangement joins TRBV29-1 to TRBJ2-1; maybe TRBD2 (6 bases). The V and J ends lost 7 bases and 6 bases respectively, with 10 bases between them. Germline V gene data show CDR1 as SQVTM and CDR2 as ANQGSEA. The CDR3 length is 11 residues. CDR3 in DNA: TGCAGCGCAACCGGGGGCAATGAGCAGTTCTTC. Encoded protein: CSATGGNEQFF.

The rearrangement uses TRBV2 and TRBJ2-1; 8 nucleotides align to TRBD2. V shed 6 bases, J shed 6 bases, and the junction held 7 bases outside the gene matches. This CDR3 region has 14 residues. Germline loops: CDR1 SNHLY, CDR2 FYNNEI. CDR3 nucleotide sequence: TGTGCCAGCAGCCGCGGGGGGAGAGGCAATGAGCAGTTCTTC. Residues: CASSRGGRGNEQFF.

The genes are TRBV5-8 and TRBJ1-1, with 7 positions matching TRBD1. The germline V gene has CDR1 SGHTS and CDR2 YDEGEE. Trimming removed 5 bases from V and 5 bases from J; junction bases left unmatched: 6. The CDR3 is 13 amino acids. The CDR3 region has the DNA TGTGCCAGCAGGAAGAGGGGGCAAACTGAAGCTTTCTTT. This gives the protein CASRKRGQTEAFF.

The chain joins TRBV4-1 to TRBJ2-7; TRBD2 aligns across 7 bases. V lost 4 bases, J lost 5 bases, and 5 bases stayed unmatched. Germline V gives CDR1 MGHRA, CDR2 YSYEKL. This CDR3 comprises 13 residues. The CDR3 coding sequence is TGCGCCAGCAGCCTAACTAGCGCCCACGAGCAGTACTTC. Translation: CASSLTSAHEQYF.

V gene TRBV7-9 combines with J gene TRBJ2-1, with TRBD2 matching 12 bases. Germline-derived CDR1 and CDR2 are SEHNR and FQNEAQ (reference sequence). The V segment lost 0 bases and the J segment 10 bases; nucleotides outside the gene matches: 4. The CDR3 runs 15 residues. The CDR3 spells CASSLATSGSREQFF. In DNA form, the CDR3 reads TGTGCCAGCAGCTTAGCGACTAGCGGGAGTCGCGAGCAGTTCTTC.

The chain carries TRBV7-2 and TRBJ2-5; 13 bases line up with TRBD2. Trimming removed 5 bases from V and 4 bases from J; junction bases left unmatched: 13. This CDR3 contains 18 residues. Germline CDR1 SGHTA, CDR2 FQGNSA. The CDR3 sequence is CASSLTPGLAGVGETQYF. CDR3 coding DNA: TGTGCCAGCAGCCTCACCCCTGGACTAGCGGGAGTTGGAGAGACCCAGTACTTC.

This clone was recorded a few times. This chain connects TRBV9 to TRBJ1-2, with no clear D. The ends were cut back, 0 bases at V and 4 bases at J, with 10 bases in the middle. CDR3 size: 14 residues. From germline, CDR1 is SGDLS and CDR2 YYNGEE. The CDR3 here is CASSVGSWSYGYTF. The CDR3 bases are TGTGCCAGCAGCGTAGGGTCGTGGAGCTATGGCTACACCTTC.

The V gene is TRBV5-5, the J gene TRBJ1-3; D is perhaps TRBD1 (6 bases). This CDR3 is 18 amino acids long. Germline V gene lookup returns CDR1 SGHKS and CDR2 YYEKEE (reference sequence). V lost 1 base to trimming and J lost 4 bases, with 21 bases between them. The CDR3 DNA sequence: TGTGCCAGCAGCTTGTGGGGCCAGGGGAGTTCGGGAGGAAACACCATATATTTT. As protein: CASSLWGQGSSGGNTIYF.

This chain uses TRBV5-5 with TRBJ2-5, with 7 bases matching TRBD1. Germline V lookup: CDR1 SGHKS, CDR2 YYEKEE (reference sequence). This CDR3 is built from 14 residues. J lost 3 bases, V lost 4 bases, and 6 bases had no gene match. In nucleotides, the CDR3 is TGTGCCAGCAGCCTGGGACAGTTGAAAGAGACCCAGTACTTC. This codes for CASSLGQLKETQYF.

The rearrangement joins TRBV7-6 to TRBJ2-1; 10 bases match TRBD2. Germline CDR1 SGHVS, CDR2 FNYEAQ. The junction had 4 bases not matched to a gene; V was cut back by 2 bases and J by 6 bases. CDR3 length: 15 amino acids. In nucleotides, the CDR3 is TGTGCCAGCAGCTTAAAAGCGGGGGGGCCCAATGAGCAGTTCTTC. Protein: CASSLKAGGPNEQFF. Supplemented by reference TRBV7-6 and TRBJ2-1, the full variable domain reads GAGVSQSPRYKVTKRGQDVALRCDPISGHVSLYWYRQALGQGPEFLTYFNYEAQQDKSGLPNDRFSAERPEGSISTLTIQRTEQRDSAMYRCASSLKAGGPNEQFFGPGTRLTVL.

The chain couples TRBV14 to TRBJ2-7; D remains ambiguous. There are 15 residues in the CDR3. The germline V and J ends were trimmed by 0 bases and 4 bases, with 13 bases remaining between them. Germline V gives CDR1 SGHDN, CDR2 FVKESK. Here the CDR3 DNA reads TGTGCCAGCAGCCAAGAGAACAGCCGGTCTTACGAGCAGTACTTC. It codes for CASSQENSRSYEQYF. Together with reference TRBV14 and TRBJ2-7, the CDR3 gives the full variable domain: EAGVTQFPSHSVIEKGQTVTLRCDPISGHDNLYWYRRVMGKEIKFLLHFVKESKQDESGMPNNRFLAERTGGTYSTLKVQPAELEDSGVYFCASSQENSRSYEQYFGPGTRLTVT.

V usage is TRBV10-3 and J usage is TRBJ2-3, with TRBD2 matching 12 bases. Germline V gives CDR1 ENHRY, CDR2 SYGVKD. With V trimmed by 2 bases and J by 1 base, 4 bases remained unmatched. There are 17 residues in the CDR3. The CDR3 region is CAISEASGGAGTDTQYF. CDR3 DNA: TGTGCCATCAGTGAGGCTAGCGGGGGGGCCGGCACAGATACGCAGTATTTT.

The chain joins TRBV12-3 or TRBV12-4 to TRBJ2-7; 7 bases are shared with TRBD1. After removal of 6 bases from V and 2 bases from J, the junction contained 4 bases not matched to a gene. The CDR3 loop spans 13 amino acids. The chain's CDR3 is CASSATGTYEQYF. CDR3 coding DNA: TGTGCCAGCAGCGCGACAGGGACCTACGAGCAGTACTTC.

The chain employs TRBV30 and TRBJ2-2; D is undetermined. V shed 0 bases and J shed 1 base, with 9 bases lying between them. This CDR3 comprises 15 residues. Germline V gives CDR1 GTSNPN, CDR2 SVGIG (reference sequence). The DNA for the CDR3 is TGTGCCTGGAGTGTAGTGGCAGGGAACACCGGGGAGCTGTTTTTT. This translates into CAWSVVAGNTGELFF.

The chain combines TRBV5-1 with TRBJ2-2, with D uncertain. Deletions cut 6 bases from V and 0 bases from J, with 9 bases between. Germline CDR1 is SGHRS and CDR2 is YFSETQ. The CDR3 is 14 amino acids. CDR3 region: CASTGSSNTGELFF. CDR3 nucleotide sequence: TGCGCCAGCACAGGCAGCTCGAACACCGGGGAGCTGTTTTTT.

The CDR3, as DNA: TGTGCCACCAGTGGGAGACAGGGTACAGATACGCAGTATTTT. It specifies CATSGRQGTDTQYF. The chain is built from TRBV24-1 and TRBJ2-3; TRBD1 matches 7 bases. The germline V gene has CDR1 KGHDR and CDR2 SFDVKD. The CDR3 has 14 residues. Germline trimming cut 5 bases from V and 3 bases from J; bases unmatched to any gene: 4.

The chain is built from TRBV11-2 and TRBJ2-1; 7 bases fit TRBD2. The CDR3 consists of 15 residues. Germline CDR1 reads SGHAT; CDR2 reads FQNNGV. V gave up 4 bases and J gave up 4 bases; unmatched junction bases: 7. The CDR3 region has the DNA TGTGCCAGCAGCTATACTTCCGGGGGGTACAATGAGCAGTTCTTC. Translation: CASSYTSGGYNEQFF.

This chain joins TRBV9 and TRBJ1-1; D remains ambiguous. Looked up from germline, CDR1 is SGDLS and CDR2 is YYNGEE. The V and J ends lost 0 bases and 2 bases respectively, with 11 bases between them. CDR3 size: 15 residues. The CDR3 region has the DNA TGTGCCAGCAGCGTAGGGAGACTGTCCAACACTGAAGCTTTCTTT. Translation gives CASSVGRLSNTEAFF.

This clone has a handful of counts. The chain recombines TRBV30 with TRBJ1-2; maybe TRBD1 (6 bases). CDR1 is GTSNPN, CDR2 SVGIG, per germline (reference sequence). The CDR3 is made up of 17 amino acids. The V gene lost 2 bases and the J gene lost 0 bases, with 19 bases spanning the gap. Here the CDR3 reads CAWSHSGTPLANYGYTF. The CDR3 region has the DNA TGTGCCTGGAGTCACTCCGGGACACCTTTAGCTAACTATGGCTACACCTTC.